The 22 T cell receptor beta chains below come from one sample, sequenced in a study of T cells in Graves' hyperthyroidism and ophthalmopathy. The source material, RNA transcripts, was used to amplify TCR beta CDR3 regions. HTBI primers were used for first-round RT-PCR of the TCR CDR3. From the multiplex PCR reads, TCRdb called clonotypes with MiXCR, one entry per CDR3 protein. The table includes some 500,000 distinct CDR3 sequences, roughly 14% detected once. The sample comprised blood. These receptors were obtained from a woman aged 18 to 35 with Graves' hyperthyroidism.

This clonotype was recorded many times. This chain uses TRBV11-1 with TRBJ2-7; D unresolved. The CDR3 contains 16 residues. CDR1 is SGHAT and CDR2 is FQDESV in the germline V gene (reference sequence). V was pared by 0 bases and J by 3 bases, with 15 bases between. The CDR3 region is CASSLAASLQNYEQYF. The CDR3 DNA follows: TGTGCCAGCAGCTTAGCGGCCTCCCTCCAAAACTACGAGCAGTACTTC.

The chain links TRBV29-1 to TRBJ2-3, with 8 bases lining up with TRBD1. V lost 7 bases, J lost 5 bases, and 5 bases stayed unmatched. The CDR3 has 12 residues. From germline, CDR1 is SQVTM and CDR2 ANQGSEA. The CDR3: CSGGQGGDTQYF. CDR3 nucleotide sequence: TGCAGCGGAGGACAGGGTGGAGATACGCAGTATTTT.

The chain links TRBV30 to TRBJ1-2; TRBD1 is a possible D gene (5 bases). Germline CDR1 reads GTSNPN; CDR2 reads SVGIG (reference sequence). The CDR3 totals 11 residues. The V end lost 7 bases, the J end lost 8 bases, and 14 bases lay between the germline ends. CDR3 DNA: TGTGCCTTATCAGCGGGGGTAGGCTACACCTTC. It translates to CALSAGVGYTF. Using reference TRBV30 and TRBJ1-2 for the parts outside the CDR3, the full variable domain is SQTIHQWPATLVQPVGSPLSLECTVEGTSNPNLYWYRQAAGRGLQLLFYSVGIGQISSEVPQNLSASRPQDRQFILSSKKLLLSDSGFYLCALSAGVGYTFGSGTRLTVV.

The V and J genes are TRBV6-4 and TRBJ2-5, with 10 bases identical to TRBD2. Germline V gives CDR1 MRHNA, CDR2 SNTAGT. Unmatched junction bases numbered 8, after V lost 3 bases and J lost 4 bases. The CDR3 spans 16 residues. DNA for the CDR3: TGTGCCAGCAGTGAAACGAAGGTAGCGGGAGGAGAGACCCAGTACTTC. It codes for CASSETKVAGGETQYF.

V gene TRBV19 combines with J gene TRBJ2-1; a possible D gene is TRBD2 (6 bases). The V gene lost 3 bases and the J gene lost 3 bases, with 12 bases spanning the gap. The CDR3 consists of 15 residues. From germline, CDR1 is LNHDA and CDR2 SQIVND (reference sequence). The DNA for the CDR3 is TGTGCCAGTAGTATCCTTAGCGGAGTCTACAATGAGCAGTTCTTC. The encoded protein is CASSILSGVYNEQFF.

The CDR3 DNA follows: TGCAGTGCTAGAGATGGGACAGGGGGAAGTGAGCAGTACGTC. It yields the protein CSARDGTGGSEQYV. The chain carries TRBV20-1 and TRBJ2-7, with 11 bases aligning to TRBD1. V gave up 0 bases and J gave up 7 bases; unmatched junction bases: 5. The CDR3 has 14 residues. CDR1 and CDR2 (germline): DFQATT, SNEGSKA (reference sequence).

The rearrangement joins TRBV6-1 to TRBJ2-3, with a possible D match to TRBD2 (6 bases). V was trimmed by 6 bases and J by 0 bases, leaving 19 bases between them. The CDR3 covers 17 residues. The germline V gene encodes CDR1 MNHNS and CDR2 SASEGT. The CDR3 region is CASSASLSAGSTDTQYF. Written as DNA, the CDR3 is TGTGCCAGCAGCGCATCCCTCTCAGCGGGCAGCACAGATACGCAGTATTTT.

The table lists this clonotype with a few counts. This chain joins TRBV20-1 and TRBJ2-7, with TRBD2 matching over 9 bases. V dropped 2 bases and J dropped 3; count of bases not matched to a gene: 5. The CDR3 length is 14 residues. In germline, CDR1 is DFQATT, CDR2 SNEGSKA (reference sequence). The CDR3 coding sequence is TGCAGTGCTAGACGGGGCGGGAGGGGCTACGAGCAGTACTTC. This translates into CSARRGGRGYEQYF.

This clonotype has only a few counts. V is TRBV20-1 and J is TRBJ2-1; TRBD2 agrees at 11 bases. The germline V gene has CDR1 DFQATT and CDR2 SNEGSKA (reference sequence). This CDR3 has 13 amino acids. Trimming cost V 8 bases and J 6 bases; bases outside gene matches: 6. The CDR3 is CSKRGLAGNEQFF. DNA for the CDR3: TGCAGTAAAAGAGGACTAGCGGGCAATGAGCAGTTCTTC.

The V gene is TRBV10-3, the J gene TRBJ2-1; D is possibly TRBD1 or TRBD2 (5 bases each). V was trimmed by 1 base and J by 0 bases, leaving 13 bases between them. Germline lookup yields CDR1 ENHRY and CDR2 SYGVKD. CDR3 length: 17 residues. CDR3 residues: CAISEWGRQSSYNEQFF. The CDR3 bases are TGTGCCATCAGTGAGTGGGGACGCCAGTCCTCCTACAATGAGCAGTTCTTC.

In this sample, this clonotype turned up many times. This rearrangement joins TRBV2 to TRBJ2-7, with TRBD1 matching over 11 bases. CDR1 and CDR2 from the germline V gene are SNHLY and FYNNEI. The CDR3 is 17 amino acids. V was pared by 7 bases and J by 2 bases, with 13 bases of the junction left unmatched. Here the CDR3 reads CASTDTTGTGGTYEQYF. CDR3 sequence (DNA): TGTGCCAGCACAGACACAACCGGGACAGGGGGGACCTACGAGCAGTACTTC.

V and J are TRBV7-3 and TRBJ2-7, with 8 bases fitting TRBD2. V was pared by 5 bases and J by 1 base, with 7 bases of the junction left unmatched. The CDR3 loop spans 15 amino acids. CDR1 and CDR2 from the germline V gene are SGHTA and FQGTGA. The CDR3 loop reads CASSHPGLVSYEQYF. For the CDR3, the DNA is TGTGCCAGCAGCCATCCGGGACTAGTGTCCTACGAGCAGTACTTC.

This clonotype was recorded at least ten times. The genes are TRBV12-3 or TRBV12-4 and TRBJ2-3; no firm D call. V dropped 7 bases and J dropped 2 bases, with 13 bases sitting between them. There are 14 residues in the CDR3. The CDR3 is CASTRGQITDTQYF. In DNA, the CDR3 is TGTGCCAGCACCCGTGGGCAGATCACAGATACGCAGTATTTT.

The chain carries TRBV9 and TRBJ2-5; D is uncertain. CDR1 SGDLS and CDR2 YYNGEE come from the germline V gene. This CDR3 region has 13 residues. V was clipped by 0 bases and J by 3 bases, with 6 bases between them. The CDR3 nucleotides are TGTGCCAGCAGCGTAGACCCTAAAGAGACCCAGTACTTC. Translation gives CASSVDPKETQYF.

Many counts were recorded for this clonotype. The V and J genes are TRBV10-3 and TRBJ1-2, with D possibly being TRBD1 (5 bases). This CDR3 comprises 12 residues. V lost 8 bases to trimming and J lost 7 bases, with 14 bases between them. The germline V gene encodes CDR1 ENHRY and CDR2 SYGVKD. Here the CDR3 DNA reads TGTGCCATCGAATCGCAGGGCAGTGGCTACACCTTC. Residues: CAIESQGSGYTF.

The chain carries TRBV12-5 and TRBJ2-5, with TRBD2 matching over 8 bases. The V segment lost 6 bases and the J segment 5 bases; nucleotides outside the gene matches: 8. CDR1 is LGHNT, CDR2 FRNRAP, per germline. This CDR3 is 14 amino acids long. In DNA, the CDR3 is TGTGCTAGTGGAACGGGGACTAGAAAGGAGACCCAGTACTTC. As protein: CASGTGTRKETQYF.

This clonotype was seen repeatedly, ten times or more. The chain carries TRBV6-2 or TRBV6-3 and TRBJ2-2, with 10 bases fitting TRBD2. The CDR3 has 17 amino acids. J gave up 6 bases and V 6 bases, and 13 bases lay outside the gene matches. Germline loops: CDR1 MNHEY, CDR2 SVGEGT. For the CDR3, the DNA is TGTGCCAGCAGACCCCCGAGCGGGAGGGCTGGGGCCGGGGAGCTGTTTTTT. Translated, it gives CASRPPSGRAGAGELFF.

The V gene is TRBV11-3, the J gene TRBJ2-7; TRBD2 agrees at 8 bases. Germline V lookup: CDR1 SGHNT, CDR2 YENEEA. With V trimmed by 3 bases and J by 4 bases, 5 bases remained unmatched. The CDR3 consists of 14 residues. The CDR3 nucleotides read TGTGCCAGCAGCTTCGGGAGGGCCAGGTACGAGCAGTACTTC. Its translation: CASSFGRARYEQYF.

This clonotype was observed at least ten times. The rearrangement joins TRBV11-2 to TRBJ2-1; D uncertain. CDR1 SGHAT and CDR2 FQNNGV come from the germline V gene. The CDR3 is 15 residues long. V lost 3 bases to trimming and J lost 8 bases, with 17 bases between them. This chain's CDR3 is CASSFESLMVDEQFF. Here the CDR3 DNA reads TGTGCCAGCAGCTTCGAATCCTTGATGGTTGATGAGCAGTTCTTC.

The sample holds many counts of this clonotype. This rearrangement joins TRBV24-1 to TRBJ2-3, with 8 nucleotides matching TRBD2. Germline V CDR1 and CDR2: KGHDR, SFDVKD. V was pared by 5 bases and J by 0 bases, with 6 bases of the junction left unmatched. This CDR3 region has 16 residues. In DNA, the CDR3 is TGTGCCACCAGTGGGGGTAGCGGGACGAGCACAGATACGCAGTATTTT. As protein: CATSGGSGTSTDTQYF.

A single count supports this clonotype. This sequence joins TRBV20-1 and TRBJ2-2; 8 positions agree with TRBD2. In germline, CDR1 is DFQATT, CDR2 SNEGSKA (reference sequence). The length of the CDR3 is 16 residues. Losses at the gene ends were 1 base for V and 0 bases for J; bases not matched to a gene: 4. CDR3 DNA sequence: TGCAGTGCTAGAGTGACTAGCGCCCCGAACACCGGGGAGCTGTTTTTT. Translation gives CSARVTSAPNTGELFF.

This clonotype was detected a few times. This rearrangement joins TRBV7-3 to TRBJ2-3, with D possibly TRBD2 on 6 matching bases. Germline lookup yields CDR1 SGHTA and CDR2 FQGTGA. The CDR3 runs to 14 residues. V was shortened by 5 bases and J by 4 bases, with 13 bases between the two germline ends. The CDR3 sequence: CASSRRGAADTQYF. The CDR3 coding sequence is TGTGCCAGCAGCCGCCGCGGGGCCGCAGATACGCAGTATTTT. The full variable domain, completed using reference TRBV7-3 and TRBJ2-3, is GAGVSQTPSNKVTEKGKYVELRCDPISGHTALYWYRQSLGQGPEFLIYFQGTGAADDSGLPNDRFFAVRPEGSVSTLKIQRTERGDSAVYLCASSRRGAADTQYFGPGTRLTVL.